Presented here are 8 T cell receptor beta chains from one specimen sequenced in a study of PD-1 and CTLA-4 blockade in melanoma. TCRdb's copy holds only in-frame clones and misses some; the assay was immunoSEQ multiplex PCR. The table includes 15,000 to 20,000 clones, 73% detected once. This sample comprised CD8+ T cells from peripheral blood, obtained before anti-PD-1 treatment. Source of these receptors: a human donor with melanoma.

V is TRBV6-6 and J is TRBJ2-1, with 11 bases identical to TRBD1. With 2 bases clipped from V and 7 bases from J, the junction kept 1 base outside the gene matches. Germline V CDR1 and CDR2: MNHNY, SVGAGI (reference sequence). This CDR3 has 14 amino acids. The CDR3 DNA follows: TGTGCCAGCAGTTACGGGGACAGGGGGAATGAGCAGTTCTTC. Its translation: CASSYGDRGNEQFF.

The rearrangement joins TRBV15 to TRBJ1-1, with a possible D match to TRBD1 (5 bases). This CDR3 is built from 18 residues. Germline CDR1 reads LNHNV; CDR2 reads YYDKDF (reference sequence). V lost 1 base and J 6 bases, leaving 24 bases between the germline ends. The CDR3 is CATSRAAGLEGHVPEAFF. CDR3 sequence (DNA): TGTGCCACCAGCAGAGCAGCAGGGTTGGAAGGCCACGTCCCTGAAGCTTTCTTT.

There are a few counts of this clone. The chain is built from TRBV14 and TRBJ1-2; tentative D call: TRBD1 (5 bases). The CDR3 extends over 15 amino acids. Germline V gene lookup returns CDR1 SGHDN and CDR2 FVKESK. Trimming removed 4 bases from V and 2 bases from J, with 14 bases in between. This chain's CDR3 is CASSPVRGWNYGYTF. Written as DNA, the CDR3 is TGTGCCAGCAGCCCGGTGAGGGGATGGAACTATGGCTACACCTTC.

The J gene is TRBJ2-3, the V gene TRBV7-2, with D maybe TRBD2 (5 bases). Germline CDR1 and CDR2: SGHTA and FQGNSA. This CDR3 has 16 amino acids. V dropped 5 bases and J dropped 5 bases, with 20 bases sitting between them. CDR3 sequence reads: CASSRAGNGLLDTQYF. Here the CDR3 DNA reads TGTGCCAGCAGCCGGGCCGGGAACGGATTATTAGATACGCAGTATTTT.

This clone has just one count. V usage is TRBV19 and J usage is TRBJ1-1; TRBD1 aligns across 7 bases. The CDR3 length is 17 residues. The germline gives CDR1 LNHDA, CDR2 SQIVND (reference sequence). V trimming: 7 bases; J trimming: 3 bases; junction bases outside the gene matches: 17. CDR3 bases: TGTGCCAGTACCCTAATAGGGGGCACAGGGGTGGACACTGAAGCTTTCTTT. Amino acid sequence: CASTLIGGTGVDTEAFF.

This chain uses TRBV9 with TRBJ2-7; D possibly corresponds to TRBD2 (7 bases). Per the germline V gene, CDR1 is SGDLS and CDR2 is YYNGEE. Trimming shortened V by 4 bases and J by 4 bases, and 15 bases separated the two germline ends. The CDR3 extends over 14 amino acids. In DNA form, the CDR3 reads TGTGCCAGCAGCCTTAGGGGGGGTCGGTACGAGCAGTACTTC. Encoded protein: CASSLRGGRYEQYF. The full variable domain, with the rest looked up from reference TRBV9 and TRBJ2-7, is DSGVTQTPKHLITATGQRVTLRCSPRSGDLSVYWYQQSLDQGLQFLIQYYNGEERAKGNILERFSAQQFPDLHSELNLSSLELGDSALYFCASSLRGGRYEQYFGPGTRLTVT.

This chain uses TRBV27 with TRBJ2-2, with unresolved D. V dropped 5 bases and J dropped 1 base, with 8 bases sitting between them. CDR3 length: 14 residues. Germline values: CDR1 MNHEY, CDR2 SMNVEV (reference sequence). The CDR3 DNA sequence: TGTGCCAGCAGTCCCCGGAGGAACACCGGGGAGCTGTTTTTT. Its protein is CASSPRRNTGELFF.

The chain is built from TRBV11-2 and TRBJ2-1; D is unresolved. This CDR3 comprises 14 residues. The V end was cut by 1 base, the J end by 1 base, with 5 bases between. Germline V gene sequence: CDR1 SGHAT, CDR2 FQNNGV. CDR3 nucleotide sequence: TGTGCCAGCAGCTTAGGGGGTTCCTACAATGAGCAGTTCTTC. As protein: CASSLGGSYNEQFF.